This T cell receptor (beta chain) was found in a study of blood T cell repertoires in COVID-19. Overall study: Acute-phase and convalescent COVID-19 samples originated in the United States, Italy and Spain. Sources were T cells, B-cell-depleted T cells, or PBMCs; the material itself was cDNA or gDNA.

Authors' processing steps: Amplified reference gene primers provided the basis for estimating nucleated cell counts. Assay: immunoSEQ multiplex PCR; the TCRdb copy retains only in-frame clones and omits some. V, J and clone size derive from that table, while D and trimming were established from the DNA sequence. Among 250,000 to 350,000 clones listed, around nine tenths were seen once. The V gene's germline CDR1 is MNHEY and CDR2 SVGEGT. The CDR3 contains 14 residues. The V end lost 5 bases, the J end lost 4 bases, and 12 bases lay between the germline ends. The chain combines TRBV6-2 or TRBV6-3 with TRBJ1-3, with a weak D call TRBD1 (6 bases). Sequencing was done on a sample of peripheral blood. The receptor was isolated from an older woman with acute or convalescent COVID-19. This chain's CDR3 is CASSHDRNGNTIYF. CDR3 DNA: TGTGCCAGCAGTCACGACAGGAACGGAAACACCATATATTTT.